Given below is one T cell receptor (beta chain) in context. The source of the sample is a study of blood T cell repertoires in COVID-19. Study-wide context: Acute-phase and convalescent COVID-19 samples originated in the United States, Italy and Spain. Sources were T cells, B-cell-depleted T cells, or PBMCs; the material itself was cDNA or gDNA.

Authors' analysis steps: Reference gene primer amplification in the assay estimated nucleated cell counts. The assay was immunoSEQ multiplex PCR, and TCRdb's table has in-frame clones only and misses some. The DNA gave D and trimming, while V, J and clone size come from that table. Of about 150,000 clones listed, 70% to 90% are singletons. The receptor was derived from a woman between 70 and 85 years old with acute or convalescent COVID-19. Specimen: peripheral blood.

The CDR3 DNA reads as TGCAGTGCTAGTCGCGGCGGAGGGGATAGCAATCAGCCCCAGCATTTT. Translated, it gives CSASRGGGDSNQPQHF. The chain carries TRBV20-1 and TRBJ1-5; D possibly corresponds to TRBD1 (5 bases). Trimming took 3 bases from V and 0 from J, leaving 15 bases between them. From germline, CDR1 is DFQATT and CDR2 SNEGSKA (reference sequence). This CDR3 region has 16 residues.